These 22 T cell receptor beta chains originate from one sample sequenced in a study of CD8+CD57+ T cells in acquired aplastic anemia. General observations from the study: Patient CD8+CD57+ cells had less diversity than total CD4+ and CD8+ pools.

CDR3 and TCR beta VDJ profiling relied on genomic DNA as the template. MiXCR was run by TCRdb on the reads, yielding one entry per CDR3 protein. The data show about 20,000 distinct CDR3 sequences, around 40% seen once. Their cognate antigens are unknown. Patients selected for sequencing had displayed CD8+CD57+ cell expansion by flow cytometry. Sequenced material: CD8+CD57+ T cells sorted from PBMCs. The subset denotes: bead-enriched CD8+CD57+ effector memory T cells from SAA patients. The receptors originated from a human donor with aplastic anemia.

The rearrangement joins TRBV2 to TRBJ2-6; no clear D. CDR1 SNHLY and CDR2 FYNNEI come from the germline V gene. There are 12 residues in the CDR3. Trimming shortened V by 10 bases and J by 1 base, and 5 bases separated the two germline ends. The CDR3 sequence is CAIFSGANVLTF. CDR3 nucleotides: TGTGCCATCTTTTCTGGGGCCAACGTCCTGACTTTC.

The genes are TRBV27 and TRBJ2-1; 7 nucleotides align to TRBD1. The CDR3 has 14 residues. V was clipped by 4 bases and J by 0 bases; unmatched bases: 0. CDR1 is MNHEY, CDR2 SMNVEV, per germline (reference sequence). CDR3 sequence: CASSWDSSYNEQFF. CDR3 nucleotide sequence: TGTGCCAGCAGTTGGGACAGCTCCTACAATGAGCAGTTCTTC.

This clonotype has more than one count but fewer than ten. The chain carries TRBV29-1 and TRBJ2-3; TRBD2 is a possible D gene (5 bases). The germline V gene encodes CDR1 SQVTM and CDR2 ANQGSEA. Trimming removed 6 bases from V and 7 bases from J, with 14 bases in between. The CDR3 totals 12 residues. The CDR3 nucleotides read TGCAGCGTCCCGGGTGCGGGTAATACGCAGTATTTT. Its translation: CSVPGAGNTQYF.

The chain employs TRBV2 and TRBJ2-7, with TRBD2 as a possible D gene (7 bases). The CDR3 has 15 amino acids. The V gene's germline CDR1 is SNHLY and CDR2 FYNNEI. Trimming took off 4 bases at V and 3 bases at J, with 16 bases between the two ends. The CDR3 is CASSVMRGGVYEQYV. As DNA, the CDR3 is TGTGCCAGCAGTGTGATGAGGGGGGGCGTCTACGAGCAGTACGTC.

V and J are TRBV6-5 and TRBJ2-1; D might be TRBD2 (6 bases). Germline lookup yields CDR1 MNHEY and CDR2 SVGAGI. Trimming took off 6 bases at V and 8 bases at J, with 11 bases between the two ends. The CDR3 extends over 12 amino acids. CDR3 nucleotide sequence: TGTGCCAGCAGCCGACTAGGGGATGAGCAGTTCTTC. Protein sequence: CASSRLGDEQFF.

Details on this clonotype: In this CDR3 the conserved last residue, phenylalanine or tryptophan, is missing, so a read error is likely. This rearrangement joins TRBV19 to TRBJ1-6; 8 nucleotides match TRBD1. After removal of 6 bases from V and 9 bases from J, the junction contained 4 bases not matched to a gene. The CDR3 sequence is 13 residues long. Germline assignment: CDR1 LNHDA and CDR2 SQIVND (reference sequence). CDR3 amino acids: CASRLGQASPLHL. Written as DNA, the CDR3 is TGTGCCAGTAGATTGGGACAGGCTTCACCCCTCCACCTT.

DNA for the CDR3: TGTGCCAGCAGGGCAACGTCGGGGGTGGTTCAGCCCCAGCATTTT. Residues: CASRATSGVVQPQHF. The genes are TRBV5-6 and TRBJ1-5; possibly TRBD1 for D (5 bases). This CDR3 has 15 residues. Trimming left V 5 bases short and J 6 bases short, with 18 bases between. In germline, CDR1 is SGHDT, CDR2 YYEEEE.

The rearrangement joins TRBV7-6 to TRBJ2-1, with 8 bases matching TRBD2. With 1 base clipped from V and 8 bases from J, the junction kept 1 base outside the gene matches. This CDR3 spans 13 amino acids. The germline gives CDR1 SGHVS, CDR2 FNYEAQ. CDR3 DNA: TGTGCCAGCAGCTTAGAAGCGGGAGATGAGCAGTTCTTC. Translation gives CASSLEAGDEQFF.

The chain joins TRBV29-1 to TRBJ2-7; a weak D match, TRBD1 (5 bases). The V end lost 4 bases, the J end lost 6 bases, and 10 bases lay between the germline ends. CDR1 and CDR2 from the germline V gene are SQVTM and ANQGSEA. The CDR3 spans 11 residues. The CDR3 coding sequence is TGCAGCGTTGCTGACAGTTCCGAGCAGTACTTC. It encodes CSVADSSEQYF.

This clonotype was observed a handful of times. This chain uses TRBV20-1 with TRBJ2-5; weak D call: TRBD1 (6 bases). This CDR3 comprises 15 residues. Germline V gives CDR1 DFQATT, CDR2 SNEGSKA (reference sequence). V was shortened by 5 bases and J by 3 bases, with 19 bases between the two germline ends. The DNA of the CDR3 is TGCAGTGCTTCCCACCCCGGACAGTGGGAAGAGACCCAGTACTTC. Amino acid sequence: CSASHPGQWEETQYF.

The chain joins TRBV10-3 to TRBJ2-7; D perhaps matches TRBD1 (6 bases). This CDR3 has 18 amino acids. From germline, CDR1 is ENHRY and CDR2 SYGVKD. Trimming took off 0 bases at V and 6 bases at J, with 24 bases between the two ends. The CDR3 reads CAISESNLGPGVRLEQYF. Here the CDR3 DNA reads TGTGCCATCAGTGAGTCGAATTTAGGGCCAGGGGTCCGTCTCGAGCAGTACTTC.

For this clonotype: Just one base apart from a much larger clone, this may be a read error. The chain uses TRBV20-1 and TRBJ2-7; D is perhaps TRBD1 (6 bases). The germline CDR1 and CDR2 sequences are DFQATT and SNEGSKA (reference sequence). The CDR3 contains 11 residues. This chain's CDR3 is CGARQVYEQYF. In DNA, the CDR3 is TGCGGTGCTAGACAGGTTTACGAGCAGTACTTC.

In this sample, this clonotype turned up a few times. The chain is built from TRBV7-9 and TRBJ2-7; D may be TRBD1 (6 bases). This CDR3 contains 14 residues. The ends were cut back, 2 bases at V and 5 bases at J, with 13 bases in the middle. The germline V gene has CDR1 SEHNR and CDR2 FQNEAQ (reference sequence). CDR3 region: CASSLLGRGHEQYF. CDR3 nucleotide sequence: TGTGCCAGCAGCTTACTGGGCAGGGGCCACGAGCAGTACTTC.

Concerning this clonotype itself: A much larger clone lies one base from this, so it may be a read error. The genes are TRBV20-1 and TRBJ2-7; unclear D gene. The CDR3 extends over 12 amino acids. CDR1 and CDR2 (germline): DFQATT, SNEGSKA (reference sequence). The germline V and J ends were trimmed by 6 bases and 2 bases, with 11 bases remaining between them. This CDR3 reads CSASISPYEQYF. Here the CDR3 DNA reads TGCAGTGCGTCAATCAGCCCCTACGAGCAGTACTTC.

The chain employs TRBV6-1 and TRBJ2-2; D gene unclear. Germline V gives CDR1 MNHNS, CDR2 SASEGT. This CDR3 region has 14 residues. V lost 5 bases, J lost 1 base, and 8 bases lay in between. The CDR3 region is CASSYLRNTGELFF. The CDR3 nucleotides read TGTGCCAGCAGTTACTTGCGGAACACCGGGGAGCTGTTTTTT.

This clonotype is medium-sized in the sample. Written as DNA, the CDR3 is TGTGCCAGCAGCTTAGCGAGCGGAGGATACAATGAGCAGTTCTTC. Its translation: CASSLASGGYNEQFF. This chain uses TRBV7-6 with TRBJ2-1; a possible D gene is TRBD2 (5 bases). Between the trimmed V and J ends, which lost 0 bases and 4 bases, there was a span of 10 bases. The CDR3 runs 15 residues. Germline-derived CDR1 and CDR2 are SGHVS and FNYEAQ.

This clonotype occurred once. This may be a read error, as it is one base from a much larger clone. The chain carries TRBV20-1 and TRBJ2-7; 12 positions match TRBD1. The CDR3 extends over 15 amino acids. Germline V lookup: CDR1 DFQATT, CDR2 SNEGSKA (reference sequence). The CDR3 sequence is CSAIKRDRGPYKQYF. Here the CDR3 DNA reads TGCAGTGCAATAAAAAGGGACAGGGGGCCCTACAAGCAGTACTTC.

The rearrangement links TRBV14 to TRBJ2-7; D possibly uses TRBD1 or TRBD2 (5 bases each). Germline V gene sequence: CDR1 SGHDN, CDR2 FVKESK. The CDR3 runs to 12 residues. The germline V and J ends were trimmed by 4 bases and 6 bases, with 10 bases remaining between them. The CDR3 region is CASSLRGPEQYF. The CDR3 region has the DNA TGTGCCAGCAGCCTACGGGGACCCGAGCAGTACTTC.

The chain employs TRBV6-6 and TRBJ1-6; D is perhaps TRBD1 (6 bases). CDR3 length: 13 residues. V lost 8 bases, J lost 7 bases, and 12 bases lay in between. Germline CDR1 and CDR2: MNHNY and SVGAGI (reference sequence). CDR3 bases: TGTGCCAGCCGTGGGGGGCTGAATTCACCCCTCCACTTT. It yields the protein CASRGGLNSPLHF.

The chain uses TRBV7-9 and TRBJ1-4; the match to TRBD1 covers 7 bases. Germline V CDR1 and CDR2: SEHNR, FQNEAQ (reference sequence). The CDR3 runs to 12 residues. V shed 5 bases and J 8 bases; nucleotides not matched to a gene: 2. CDR3 residues: CASSQTGEKLFF. The CDR3 nucleotides are TGTGCCAGCAGCCAGACAGGGGAAAAACTGTTTTTT. The variable domain in full, with the rest retrieved from reference TRBV7-9 and TRBJ1-4, is DTGVSQNPRHKITKRGQNVTFRCDPISEHNRLYWYRQTLGQGPEFLTYFQNEAQLEKSRLLSDRFSAERPKGSFSTLEIQRTEQGDSAMYLCASSQTGEKLFFGSGTQLSVL.

The V gene is TRBV9, the J gene TRBJ1-5; TRBD1 might be the D (5 bases). CDR1 SGDLS and CDR2 YYNGEE come from the germline V gene. V gave up 0 bases and J gave up 1 base, with 8 bases separating them. The CDR3 extends over 15 amino acids. CDR3 nucleotides: TGTGCCAGCAGCGTAGAGGGGTACAGCAATCAGCCCCAGCATTTT. This sequence encodes CASSVEGYSNQPQHF.

This clonotype was recorded a few times. The chain is built from TRBV7-9 and TRBJ1-6, with D hard to call. The CDR3 runs to 16 residues. The ends were cut back, 5 bases at V and 0 bases at J, with 11 bases in the middle. Germline V gene sequence: CDR1 SEHNR, CDR2 FQNEAQ (reference sequence). CDR3 in amino acids: CASSNLTSSYNSPLHF. The CDR3 bases are TGTGCCAGCAGCAACCTAACGAGCTCCTATAATTCACCCCTCCACTTT.